What follows describes a single TCR beta chain. This clonotype was recorded a few times. The antigen it recognizes is unknown. No much larger clonotype is one base removed from it; base qualities were not supplied. This specimen belongs to a study of post-analysis software for immune sequencing data (dated by TCRdb to between 2015 and 2017). Regarding the research as a whole: Recorded disease courses included relapsing-remitting, secondary progressive and progressive-relapsing multiple sclerosis, with some patients lacking subtype annotation. The patient repertoires were set against about 12 previously published healthy control repertoires from donors whose ages ranged from roughly 6 to 27 years. A subset of samples was prepared in parallel using single-end sample barcoding, then pooled and co-amplified after Illumina adapter ligation. Results the study describes overall, beyond this receptor: Normalized Chao1 diversity was significantly lower in multiple sclerosis patients than controls, suggesting substantial peripheral T-cell clonal expansion. Significantly higher frequencies in patients than in controls were found for roughly 5 TRBV segments, including TRBV5-6, TRBV5-1 and TRBV20-1. The multiple sclerosis patient group was slightly younger than the control group. Direct clustering with F measure showed strong co-clustering of samples prepared in the same batch, prompting a batch-effect correction.

The receptor library was made with PCR. The sequencer was an Illumina HiSeq 2500. To reduce PCR and sequencing biases, unique molecular identifiers were incorporated into the TCR beta cDNA libraries. Per 1 to 10 million input T cells, approximately 500,000 cDNA molecules were obtained, such that each molecule approximated one T cell. Patient libraries were prepared and sequenced with the same protocol used for the earlier healthy control dataset. Samples belonging to the same batch were prepared together, multiplexed and sequenced on a shared HiSeq lane. The authors' analysis ran thus. Raw barcoded reads were processed with MIGEC, and single-read molecular identifier groups were discarded before consensus assembly and CDR3 extraction. VDJtools was used for post-analysis of the clonotype tables, with diversity normalized by down-sampling every dataset to the smallest sample size. To correct batch-related cross-sample contamination, repertoire overlap clustering matched CDR3 amino acid sequences but not nucleotide sequences. Clones were called with MiXCR by TCRdb after fastp trimmed the public reads at Q25, and only in-frame beta chains were retained. One record per CDR3 amino acid sequence lists the most common genes and DNA. TCRdb's processing, not the authors' own work, is the source of the V and J calls. The table for this sample lists 700,000 to 900,000 distinct CDR3 sequences; around 42% of them were counted only once. The top ten constitute roughly 4.5% of the sample.

Its CDR3 holds 15 amino acids, cysteine through phenylalanine. The DNA shown is the 45-base CDR3, in frame from base 1. V was cut back by 0 bases and J by 9 bases, leaving a gap of 15 bases between them. Reading the germline V gene (reference sequence) gives CDR1 LGHDT and CDR2 YNNKEL. To demonstrate the VDJtools post-analysis software, the study profiled TCR beta repertoires from the peripheral blood of 10 to 15 young patients with multiple sclerosis. Multiple sclerosis patients were children and adolescents aged roughly 6 to 17 years. This TCR derives from a girl aged 5 to 17 with multiple sclerosis. Sequenced material: blood. The V and J genes are TRBV3-1 and TRBJ2-1, with the D gene uncertain. The DNA sequence is TGTGCCAGCAGCCAAGACGGGTCAGGCGCCGGTGAGCAGTTCTTC. Its amino acids are CASSQDGSGAGEQFF.